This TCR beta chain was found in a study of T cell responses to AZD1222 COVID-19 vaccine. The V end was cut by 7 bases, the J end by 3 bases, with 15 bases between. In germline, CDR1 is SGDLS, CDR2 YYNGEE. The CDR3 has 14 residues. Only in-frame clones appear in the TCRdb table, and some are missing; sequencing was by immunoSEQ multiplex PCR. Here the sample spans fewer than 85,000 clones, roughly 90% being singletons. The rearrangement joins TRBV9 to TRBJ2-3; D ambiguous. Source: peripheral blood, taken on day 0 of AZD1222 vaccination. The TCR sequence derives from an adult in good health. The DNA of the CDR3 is TGTGCCAGCGGAGACGATAGGGCTACAGATACGCAGTATTTT. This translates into CASGDDRATDTQYF. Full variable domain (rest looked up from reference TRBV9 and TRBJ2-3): DSGVTQTPKHLITATGQRVTLRCSPRSGDLSVYWYQQSLDQGLQFLIQYYNGEERAKGNILERFSAQQFPDLHSELNLSSLELGDSALYFCASGDDRATDTQYFGPGTRLTVL.